The next 17 T cell receptor beta chains were all read from a single sample in a study of blood T cell repertoires in COVID-19. This table comes from immunoSEQ multiplex PCR, and its TCRdb copy is limited to in-frame clones, with some not included. The sample has 200,000 or so clones, about 88% seen once. The sequenced sample was peripheral blood. These TCRs come from a man aged 45 to 65 who had recovered from COVID-19.

This clone was detected only once. V gene TRBV25-1 combines with J gene TRBJ2-1; D is undetermined. The CDR3 consists of 13 residues. Germline values: CDR1 MGHDK, CDR2 SYGVNS. Trimming stripped 2 bases from V and 9 bases from J, with 11 bases between. The CDR3: CASSEPPLSEQFF. The CDR3 DNA is TGTGCCAGCAGTGAACCCCCTCTTAGTGAGCAGTTCTTC.

This chain uses TRBV19 with TRBJ1-1, with D maybe TRBD1 (6 bases). Germline V gene data show CDR1 as LNHDA and CDR2 as SQIVND (reference sequence). This CDR3 has 18 residues. V lost 5 bases and J 5 bases, leaving 27 bases between the germline ends. CDR3 loop: CASSLARRTALVGTEAFF. CDR3 in DNA: TGTGCCAGTAGTCTCGCCCGTAGGACAGCCCTCGTAGGGACTGAAGCTTTCTTT. The full variable domain, with the rest looked up from reference TRBV19 and TRBJ1-1, is DGGITQSPKYLFRKEGQNVTLSCEQNLNHDAMYWYRQDPGQGLRLIYYSQIVNDFQKGDIAEGYSVSREKKESFPLTVTSAQKNPTAFYLCASSLARRTALVGTEAFFGQGTRLTVV.

The chain employs TRBV5-4 and TRBJ2-5; 9 bases align to TRBD1. The CDR3 covers 16 residues. Germline assignment: CDR1 SGHNT and CDR2 YYREEE (reference sequence). With 4 bases clipped from V and 3 bases from J, the junction kept 10 bases outside the gene matches. CDR3 residues: CASSRTGGAAKETQYF. The CDR3 DNA reads as TGTGCCAGCAGCAGAACAGGGGGCGCGGCTAAAGAGACCCAGTACTTC.

V usage is TRBV7-9 and J usage is TRBJ1-2; D gene unclear. V was trimmed by 5 bases and J by 1 base, leaving 11 bases between them. The length of the CDR3 is 14 residues. The germline V gene has CDR1 SEHNR and CDR2 FQNEAQ (reference sequence). CDR3 sequence reads: CASSQVTNNYGYTF. In DNA form, the CDR3 reads TGTGCCAGCAGCCAGGTGACGAATAACTATGGCTACACCTTC.

The chain carries TRBV13 and TRBJ2-1; 12 bases are a match to TRBD2. J gave up 7 bases and V 4 bases, and 11 bases lay outside the gene matches. Germline V gene data show CDR1 as PRHDT and CDR2 as FYEKMQ (reference sequence). The CDR3 loop spans 17 amino acids. The CDR3 spells CASSSRLAGVRRNEQFF. CDR3 bases: TGTGCCAGCAGCTCCCGACTAGCGGGAGTCCGTAGGAATGAGCAGTTCTTC.

The chain links TRBV5-1 to TRBJ2-7, with 7 bases matching TRBD2. Germline V lookup: CDR1 SGHRS, CDR2 YFSETQ. The CDR3 loop spans 11 amino acids. V was clipped by 4 bases and J by 6 bases; unmatched bases: 1. As DNA, the CDR3 is TGCGCCAGCAGCCCGGGGGGCGAGCAGTACTTC. Translation gives CASSPGGEQYF.

The chain uses TRBV27 and TRBJ1-5; the D gene is possibly TRBD1 (6 bases). The germline gives CDR1 MNHEY, CDR2 SMNVEV (reference sequence). V dropped 6 bases and J dropped 3 bases, with 15 bases sitting between them. CDR3 length: 15 amino acids. The CDR3 is CASRGAEGNNQPQHF. The CDR3 DNA reads as TGTGCCAGCAGGGGGGCTGAGGGGAACAATCAGCCCCAGCATTTT.

This chain uses TRBV5-8 with TRBJ2-7; D call uncertain. The length of the CDR3 is 15 residues. The germline V and J ends were trimmed by 6 bases and 4 bases, with 20 bases remaining between them. Germline V gene sequence: CDR1 SGHTS, CDR2 YDEGEE. Here the CDR3 DNA reads TGTGCCAGCATCATATCCTCCAGTAGCAGTTACGAGCAGTACTTC. Translation gives CASIISSSSSYEQYF.

This chain joins TRBV7-6 and TRBJ1-5; 10 bases line up with TRBD1. The CDR3 consists of 14 residues. Germline V gene sequence: CDR1 SGHVS, CDR2 FNYEAQ. With V trimmed by 3 bases and J by 7 bases, 3 bases remained unmatched. The DNA of the CDR3 is TGTGCCAGCAGCTTGGGGACAGGGGACCAGCCCCAGCATTTT. Its translation is CASSLGTGDQPQHF.

The V gene is TRBV27, the J gene TRBJ2-7, with D hard to call. CDR1 and CDR2 from the germline V gene are MNHEY and SMNVEV (reference sequence). V lost 4 bases to trimming and J lost 5 bases, with 12 bases between them. This CDR3 is 13 amino acids long. In DNA form, the CDR3 reads TGTGCCAGCAGTTCGCTCGTTAGTAACGAGCAGTACTTC. It encodes CASSSLVSNEQYF.

The gene calls are TRBV27 and TRBJ1-6, with 9 bases lining up with TRBD1. The CDR3 spans 17 residues. V lost 7 bases, J lost 4 bases, and 11 bases stayed unmatched. CDR1 MNHEY and CDR2 SMNVEV come from the germline V gene (reference sequence). CDR3 nucleotides: TGTGCCAGCACCATCGGGGTCGGACAGGGGTATAATTCACCCCTCCACTTT. It codes for CASTIGVGQGYNSPLHF.

The chain recombines TRBV9 with TRBJ2-7, with D unresolved. V dropped 0 bases and J dropped 4 bases, with 11 bases sitting between them. Per germline, CDR1 SGDLS and CDR2 YYNGEE. The CDR3 has 14 amino acids. The CDR3 region is CASSVVTSLYEQYF. The CDR3 DNA reads TGTGCCAGCAGCGTAGTAACATCGCTTTACGAGCAGTACTTC.

The table lists this clone with a few counts. This chain joins TRBV6-1 and TRBJ2-6, with TRBD2 matching over 13 bases. The CDR3 is 18 residues long. V lost 2 bases and J lost 2; bases outside the gene matches: 3. Per germline, CDR1 MNHNS and CDR2 SASEGT. CDR3 region: CASSERTSGRTGANVLTF. The CDR3 DNA is TGTGCCAGCAGTGAAAGGACTAGCGGGAGAACTGGGGCCAACGTCCTGACTTTC.

The chain links TRBV29-1 to TRBJ2-2; TRBD2 matches 11 bases. The CDR3 has 19 amino acids. CDR1 and CDR2 (germline): SQVTM, ANQGSEA. The junction had 14 bases not matched to a gene; V was cut back by 1 base and J by 4 bases. The chain's CDR3 is CSVEVPTISGRASTGELFF. The CDR3 nucleotides are TGCAGCGTTGAAGTCCCCACGATTAGCGGGAGGGCCAGCACCGGGGAGCTGTTTTTT.

The chain recombines TRBV10-2 with TRBJ2-1, with 12 bases identical to TRBD2. Germline CDR1 WSHSY, CDR2 SAAADI. Germline trimming cut 0 bases from V and 0 bases from J; bases unmatched to any gene: 6. CDR3 size: 19 residues. CDR3 amino acids: CASSESGTSGLFSYNEQFF. CDR3 DNA: TGCGCCAGCAGTGAGTCTGGGACTAGCGGGTTGTTCTCCTACAATGAGCAGTTCTTC.

V usage is TRBV2 and J usage is TRBJ1-4, with TRBD1 as a possible D gene (6 bases). Trimming cost V 4 bases and J 5 bases, with 14 bases left between them. The CDR3 extends over 15 amino acids. Germline-derived CDR1 and CDR2 are SNHLY and FYNNEI. The CDR3 DNA reads as TGTGCCAGCAGTGTGGGGGGGGCTGGGAATGAAAAACTGTTTTTT. It translates to CASSVGGAGNEKLFF.

This chain uses TRBV6-5 with TRBJ2-1; 11 bases fit TRBD2. The CDR3 is 13 amino acids. The V segment lost 7 bases and the J segment 9 bases; nucleotides outside the gene matches: 5. Germline values: CDR1 MNHEY, CDR2 SVGAGI. CDR3: CASIRTSGREQFF. CDR3 coding DNA: TGTGCCAGCATTAGGACTAGCGGGCGTGAGCAGTTCTTC.